This TCR beta chain was profiled in a study of T cells in Graves' hyperthyroidism and ophthalmopathy. About the study: Peripheral blood was taken when the disease was first diagnosed, before any treatment began.

V gave up 6 bases and J gave up 2 bases, with 13 bases separating them. This CDR3 has 14 amino acids. Researchers took RNA transcripts and amplified the TCR beta CDR3 regions from them. With the HTBI primer set, the TCR CDR3 went through a first round of RT-PCR. TCRdb redid the calling of the multiplex PCR reads with MiXCR, one entry per CDR3 protein. Among around 350,000 distinct CDR3 sequences listed, around 25% were seen once. This clonotype has at least ten counts. This TCR was recovered from a man aged 45-65 years with Graves' hyperthyroidism. Sequenced material: blood. The V gene is TRBV12-3 or TRBV12-4, the J gene TRBJ1-1, with D hard to call. The DNA of the CDR3 is TGTGCCAGCAGCAGCAGGAAACCTAACACTGAAGCTTTCTTT. Protein product: CASSSRKPNTEAFF.